This passage covers 19 T cell receptor beta chains from one sample sequenced in a study of T cell responses to AZD1222 COVID-19 vaccine. TCRdb's table, derived via immunoSEQ multiplex PCR, lists solely in-frame clones and lacks some. There are 95,000 to 150,000 clones in the sample; roughly 92% occur only once, and over 1.5% lies in the top ten. The source was peripheral blood, collected on day 0 of AZD1222 vaccination. Every receptor here comes from an adult in good health.

The J gene is TRBJ1-4, the V gene TRBV7-9, with no clear D. Germline loops: CDR1 SEHNR, CDR2 FQNEAQ (reference sequence). This CDR3 is 16 amino acids long. Trimming removed 1 base from V and 0 bases from J, with 9 bases in between. CDR3 nucleotides: TGTGCCAGCAGCTTAGGGGCCACCGCAACTAATGAAAAACTGTTTTTT. It translates to CASSLGATATNEKLFF.

The chain has TRBV5-1 and TRBJ1-3; D uncertain. The CDR3 contains 16 residues. Between the trimmed V and J ends, which lost 4 bases and 2 bases, there was a span of 16 bases. Germline V gives CDR1 SGHRS, CDR2 YFSETQ. The CDR3 region is CASSRTSPGAGNTIYF. Here the CDR3 DNA reads TGCGCCAGCAGCCGTACCTCGCCCGGGGCTGGAAACACCATATATTTT. Variable domain in full (rest from reference TRBV5-1 and TRBJ1-3): KAGVTQTPRYLIKTRGQQVTLSCSPISGHRSVSWYQQTPGQGLQFLFEYFSETQRNKGNFPGRFSGRQFSNSRSEMNVSTLELGDSALYLCASSRTSPGAGNTIYFGEGSWLTVV.

This chain connects TRBV20-1 to TRBJ1-2; D not resolved. The CDR3 is 11 amino acids. The germline V and J ends were trimmed by 5 bases and 0 bases, with 4 bases remaining between them. The germline V gene has CDR1 DFQATT and CDR2 SNEGSKA (reference sequence). CDR3 DNA: TGCAGTGCTCTTTCTAACTATGGCTACACCTTC. Translated, it gives CSALSNYGYTF.

This chain connects TRBV7-2 to TRBJ1-2; 8 nucleotides line up with TRBD1. J lost 3 bases, V lost 3 bases, and 3 bases had no gene match. This CDR3 is 14 amino acids long. Germline lookup yields CDR1 SGHTA and CDR2 FQGNSA. The chain's CDR3 is CASSFNRGYYGYTF. In nucleotides, the CDR3 is TGTGCCAGCAGCTTCAACAGGGGGTACTATGGCTACACCTTC.

The chain uses TRBV15 and TRBJ2-6; D remains unclear. In germline, CDR1 is LNHNV, CDR2 YYDKDF (reference sequence). V lost 2 bases and J 7 bases, leaving 15 bases between the germline ends. The CDR3 consists of 16 residues. The CDR3 nucleotides are TGTGCCACCAGCAGAAGACTCTCCATCAGCGCCAACGTCCTGACTTTC. Protein product: CATSRRLSISANVLTF.

This chain joins TRBV7-9 and TRBJ1-1; D not certain. Germline CDR1 reads SEHNR; CDR2 reads FQNEAQ (reference sequence). CDR3 length: 13 amino acids. The V end lost 5 bases, the J end lost 0 bases, and 7 bases lay between the germline ends. This chain's CDR3 is CASSTTVNTEAFF. For the CDR3, the DNA is TGTGCCAGCAGCACTACAGTGAACACTGAAGCTTTCTTT.

The J gene is TRBJ1-4, the V gene TRBV4-1; the D is unclear. V gave up 4 bases and J gave up 8 bases, with 14 bases separating them. Germline loops: CDR1 MGHRA, CDR2 YSYEKL. The CDR3 has 14 amino acids. CDR3 nucleotide sequence: TGCGCCAGCAGCCCCACACGGGGAGGGGAAAAACTGTTTTTT. This sequence encodes CASSPTRGGEKLFF.

This clone was picked up one time. V gene TRBV13 combines with J gene TRBJ2-3; D might be TRBD2 (5 bases). This CDR3 comprises 15 residues. CDR1 is PRHDT and CDR2 is FYEKMQ in the germline V gene (reference sequence). The V and J ends lost 0 bases and 3 bases respectively, with 10 bases between them. The CDR3 coding sequence is TGTGCCAGCAGCTTAGGTGGGAGTGGGACAGATACGCAGTATTTT. It yields the protein CASSLGGSGTDTQYF.

This chain links TRBV6-5 with TRBJ2-3; possible D gene TRBD1, 6 bases. V shed 0 bases and J shed 8 bases, with 15 bases lying between them. CDR3 length: 15 residues. Germline values: CDR1 MNHEY, CDR2 SVGAGI. The CDR3 is CASSYSTGHLSTQYF. CDR3 sequence (DNA): TGTGCCAGCAGTTACTCGACAGGCCACTTGTCTACGCAGTATTTT.

This clone is a singleton in its sample. The rearrangement uses TRBV2 and TRBJ1-5; no definite D call. The CDR3 consists of 14 residues. The V gene's germline CDR1 is SNHLY and CDR2 FYNNEI. V was trimmed by 2 bases and J by 0 bases, leaving 5 bases between them. The DNA of the CDR3 is TGTGCCAGCAGTGAACGGAATAGCAATCAGCCCCAGCATTTT. Translation gives CASSERNSNQPQHF.

The CDR3 sequence: CASSQDGTRDQPQHF. CDR3 nucleotides: TGCGCCAGCAGCCAAGACGGGACAAGAGATCAGCCCCAGCATTTT. The J gene is TRBJ1-5, the V gene TRBV4-1; a possible D gene is TRBD1 (6 bases). Trimming took 0 bases from V and 5 from J, leaving 11 bases between them. CDR1 is MGHRA, CDR2 YSYEKL, per germline. This CDR3 has 15 residues.

V gene TRBV7-2 combines with J gene TRBJ1-3, with D unresolved. The germline CDR1 and CDR2 sequences are SGHTA and FQGNSA. The CDR3 consists of 13 residues. Trimming pared 7 bases from V and 4 bases from J, leaving 11 bases between. CDR3 nucleotide sequence: TGTGCCAGCAAGGATCCGGGGGGAAACACCATATATTTT. It encodes CASKDPGGNTIYF.

CDR3 residues: CSASGTGRGYTF. The CDR3, as DNA: TGCAGTGCTAGTGGGACCGGTCGGGGCTACACCTTC. V and J are TRBV20-1 and TRBJ1-2; TRBD1 might be the D (5 bases). CDR1 is DFQATT and CDR2 is SNEGSKA in the germline V gene (reference sequence). V dropped 3 bases and J dropped 8 bases, with 13 bases sitting between them. The CDR3 is 12 residues long.

The chain joins TRBV10-3 to TRBJ1-2, with D possibly matching TRBD1 (6 bases). This CDR3 region has 15 residues. Trimming cost V 4 bases and J 4 bases, with 16 bases left between them. Germline V gives CDR1 ENHRY, CDR2 SYGVKD. The CDR3 region is CAISAEGEGGYGYTF. CDR3 coding DNA: TGTGCCATCAGTGCCGAGGGGGAGGGGGGCTATGGCTACACCTTC.

The chain has TRBV7-9 and TRBJ1-2; D is unclear. This CDR3 is 13 amino acids long. Germline V gene lookup returns CDR1 SEHNR and CDR2 FQNEAQ (reference sequence). V lost 8 bases and J 7 bases, leaving 17 bases between the germline ends. The CDR3 protein is CASSPGLGRGYTF. The CDR3 DNA follows: TGTGCCAGCTCCCCGGGCCTCGGTCGTGGCTACACCTTC.

The chain recombines TRBV24-1 with TRBJ1-1, with D unclear. The CDR3 has 11 residues. Trimming cost V 4 bases and J 7 bases, with 6 bases left between them. Germline CDR1 reads KGHDR; CDR2 reads SFDVKD. The CDR3 bases are TGTGCCACCAGTGAGGGGTATGAAGCTTTCTTT. Translation gives CATSEGYEAFF.

J is TRBJ1-1 and V is TRBV27; 7 bases fit TRBD1. Losses at the gene ends were 3 bases for V and 5 bases for J; bases not matched to a gene: 15. The CDR3 is 17 amino acids. Looked up from germline, CDR1 is MNHEY and CDR2 is SMNVEV (reference sequence). This chain's CDR3 is CASSLGKGAGENTEAFF. The DNA for the CDR3 is TGTGCCAGCAGTTTGGGAAAGGGGGCGGGGGAGAATACTGAAGCTTTCTTT.

V is TRBV2 and J is TRBJ1-5; tentatively, D is TRBD1 (5 bases). Trimming pared 6 bases from V and 9 bases from J, leaving 12 bases between. CDR1 SNHLY and CDR2 FYNNEI come from the germline V gene. There are 12 residues in the CDR3. The CDR3 DNA reads TGTGCCAGCAGGGAGGGGATGGGGCCCCAGCATTTT. Residues: CASREGMGPQHF.

This chain joins TRBV7-2 and TRBJ1-1, with D perhaps TRBD1 (6 bases). The germline V and J ends were trimmed by 5 bases and 7 bases, with 17 bases remaining between them. The CDR3 runs to 14 residues. The germline V gene has CDR1 SGHTA and CDR2 FQGNSA. CDR3 sequence (DNA): TGTGCCAGCAGCCCCGGGACATGGCGAGGTGAAGCTTTCTTT. Translating gives CASSPGTWRGEAFF. The full variable domain, with the rest looked up from reference TRBV7-2 and TRBJ1-1, is GAGVSQSPSNKVTEKGKDVELRCDPISGHTALYWYRQSLGQGLEFLIYFQGNSAPDKSGLPSDRFSAERTGGSVSTLTIQRTQQEDSAVYLCASSPGTWRGEAFFGQGTRLTVV.